This T cell receptor beta chain was profiled in a study of OX40 agonist ivuxolimab in advanced cancers. Study as a whole: An anti-OX40 (CD134) antibody with agonistic activity, ivuxolimab, was administered to patients.

On cycle 4 day 1 and cycle 7 day 1, as well as at baseline, blood was sampled. TCRdb keeps only in-frame clones here, not all; method: immunoSEQ multiplex PCR. Seen here are approximately 90,000 clones, under 95% observed once, and the top ten hold 8.7%. This CDR3 has 21 amino acids. V gave up 1 base and J gave up 0 bases; unmatched junction bases: 18. The germline CDR1 and CDR2 sequences are LNHDA and SQIVND (reference sequence). Study-wide findings and caveats: Averaged across samples, CD8+ T cells carried more expanded clones than CD4+ did.

A word on this clone: The antigen remains unidentified.

This TCR was recovered from an adult with an advanced solid tumor such as melanoma, head and neck, liver or kidney cancer. Specimen: CD4+ or CD8+ T cells sorted from blood, collected in a trial of the OX40 agonist ivuxolimab. The rearrangement links TRBV19 to TRBJ1-5; 7 positions match TRBD1. In nucleotides, the CDR3 is TGTGCCAGTAGTATAGTGTGGGGACAGCGAGAAGCATATTATAGCAATCAGCCCCAGCATTTT. Translation: CASSIVWGQREAYYSNQPQHF.